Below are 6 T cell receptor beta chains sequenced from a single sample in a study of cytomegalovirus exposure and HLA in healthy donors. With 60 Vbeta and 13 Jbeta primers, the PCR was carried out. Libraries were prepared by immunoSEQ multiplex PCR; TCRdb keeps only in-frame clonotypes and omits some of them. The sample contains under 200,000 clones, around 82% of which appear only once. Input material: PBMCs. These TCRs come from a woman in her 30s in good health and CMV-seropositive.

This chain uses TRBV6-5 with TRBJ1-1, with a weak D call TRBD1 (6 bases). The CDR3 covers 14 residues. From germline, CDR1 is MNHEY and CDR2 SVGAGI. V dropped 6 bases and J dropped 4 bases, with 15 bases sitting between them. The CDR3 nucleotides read TGTGCCAGCAGCTCCCGGGGCAGGGGCACTGAAGCTTTCTTT. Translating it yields CASSSRGRGTEAFF.

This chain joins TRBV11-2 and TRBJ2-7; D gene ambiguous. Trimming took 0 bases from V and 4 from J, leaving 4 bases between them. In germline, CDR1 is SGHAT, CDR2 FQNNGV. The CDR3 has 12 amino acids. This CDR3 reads CASSLDLYEQYF. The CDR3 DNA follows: TGTGCCAGCAGCTTAGATCTTTACGAGCAGTACTTC.

The CDR3 sequence is CASRGLTTIYEQYF. As DNA, the CDR3 is TGTGCCAGCAGGGGGCTAACTACGATTTACGAGCAGTACTTC. The chain couples TRBV6-1 to TRBJ2-7; maybe TRBD1 (5 bases). The CDR3 is 14 residues long. Germline CDR1 MNHNS, CDR2 SASEGT. V lost 6 bases and J lost 4, with 16 bases in between.

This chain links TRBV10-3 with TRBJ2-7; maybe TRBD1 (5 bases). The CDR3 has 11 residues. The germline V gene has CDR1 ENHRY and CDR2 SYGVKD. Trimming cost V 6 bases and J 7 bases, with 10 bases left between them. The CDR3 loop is CAIRGPFEQYF. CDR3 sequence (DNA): TGTGCCATCAGGGGGCCCTTTGAGCAGTACTTC.

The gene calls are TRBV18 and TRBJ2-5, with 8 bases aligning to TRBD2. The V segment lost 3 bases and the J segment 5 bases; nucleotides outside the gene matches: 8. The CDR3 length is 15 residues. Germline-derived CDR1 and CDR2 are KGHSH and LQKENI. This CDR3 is CASSPQLAVEETQYF. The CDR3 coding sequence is TGTGCCAGCTCACCCCAACTAGCGGTCGAGGAGACCCAGTACTTC.

In nucleotides, the CDR3 is TGTGCCAGCAGCGTCCAGCGGGAGAGGACAGATACGCAGTATTTT. It encodes CASSVQRERTDTQYF. The V call is TRBV9, the J call TRBJ2-3, with 8 bases identical to TRBD2. Germline V gene data show CDR1 as SGDLS and CDR2 as YYNGEE. CDR3 length equals 15 residues. The junction had 5 bases not matched to a gene; V was cut back by 2 bases and J by 3 bases. Full variable domain (missing parts from reference TRBV9 and TRBJ2-3): DSGVTQTPKHLITATGQRVTLRCSPRSGDLSVYWYQQSLDQGLQFLIQYYNGEERAKGNILERFSAQQFPDLHSELNLSSLELGDSALYFCASSVQRERTDTQYFGPGTRLTVL.